Listed below are T cell receptor beta chains from one sample, sequenced in a study of blood T cell repertoires in COVID-19. The data were produced by immunoSEQ multiplex PCR, yet TCRdb's version contains in-frame clones alone and is incomplete. There are approximately 380,000 clones in the sample; roughly nine tenths occur only once, and about 0.86% lies in the top ten. Source material: PBMCs or T cells enriched from blood (not recorded which). The origin of the receptors is a woman between 40 and 50 years old who had been exposed to COVID-19. CDR3s leave out the opening cysteine and the closing phenylalanine or tryptophan. A D gene is named only where the DNA matches it firmly. Clone size is given for some rows only: seen once, a few or many times, or a class if the clone is expanded.

clone_size,j_call,v_call,d_call,cdr3_aa
-,TRBJ2-1,TRBV5-1,TRBD1,ASSLDIIRGREQF
-,TRBJ2-5,TRBV5-1,TRBD2,ASSFGTSGETQY
-,TRBJ1-3,TRBV9,-,ASSPPGGGKGNTIY
-,TRBJ2-3,TRBV7-2,-,ASSLALVDTQY
once,TRBJ1-1,TRBV29-1,-,SAQALTGTEAF
-,TRBJ1-2,TRBV29-1,-,SVEDRYGYT
-,TRBJ2-2,TRBV15,TRBD2,ATSSGRVTGELF
-,TRBJ2-3,TRBV6-5,-,ASSYDTQRTDTQY
-,TRBJ2-2,TRBV3-1/TRBV3-2,TRBD2,ASSQDGRGRSTGELF
few,TRBJ2-7,TRBV13,-,ASSLGRRGYDEQY
-,TRBJ1-4,TRBV6-4,-,ASNLRVNSLATNEKLF
-,TRBJ1-6,TRBV5-1,TRBD1,ASSRDRGSSPLH
-,TRBJ1-2,TRBV5-6,-,ASSNYYVVSGYT
-,TRBJ1-4,TRBV7-9,TRBD1,ASSLKQGAGEKLF
-,TRBJ2-7,TRBV5-4,TRBD1,ASSLEGAGYEQY
-,TRBJ2-7,TRBV29-1,TRBD2,SVELAGGPSYEQY
-,TRBJ2-5,TRBV5-1,TRBD1,ASSFTGQGTETQY